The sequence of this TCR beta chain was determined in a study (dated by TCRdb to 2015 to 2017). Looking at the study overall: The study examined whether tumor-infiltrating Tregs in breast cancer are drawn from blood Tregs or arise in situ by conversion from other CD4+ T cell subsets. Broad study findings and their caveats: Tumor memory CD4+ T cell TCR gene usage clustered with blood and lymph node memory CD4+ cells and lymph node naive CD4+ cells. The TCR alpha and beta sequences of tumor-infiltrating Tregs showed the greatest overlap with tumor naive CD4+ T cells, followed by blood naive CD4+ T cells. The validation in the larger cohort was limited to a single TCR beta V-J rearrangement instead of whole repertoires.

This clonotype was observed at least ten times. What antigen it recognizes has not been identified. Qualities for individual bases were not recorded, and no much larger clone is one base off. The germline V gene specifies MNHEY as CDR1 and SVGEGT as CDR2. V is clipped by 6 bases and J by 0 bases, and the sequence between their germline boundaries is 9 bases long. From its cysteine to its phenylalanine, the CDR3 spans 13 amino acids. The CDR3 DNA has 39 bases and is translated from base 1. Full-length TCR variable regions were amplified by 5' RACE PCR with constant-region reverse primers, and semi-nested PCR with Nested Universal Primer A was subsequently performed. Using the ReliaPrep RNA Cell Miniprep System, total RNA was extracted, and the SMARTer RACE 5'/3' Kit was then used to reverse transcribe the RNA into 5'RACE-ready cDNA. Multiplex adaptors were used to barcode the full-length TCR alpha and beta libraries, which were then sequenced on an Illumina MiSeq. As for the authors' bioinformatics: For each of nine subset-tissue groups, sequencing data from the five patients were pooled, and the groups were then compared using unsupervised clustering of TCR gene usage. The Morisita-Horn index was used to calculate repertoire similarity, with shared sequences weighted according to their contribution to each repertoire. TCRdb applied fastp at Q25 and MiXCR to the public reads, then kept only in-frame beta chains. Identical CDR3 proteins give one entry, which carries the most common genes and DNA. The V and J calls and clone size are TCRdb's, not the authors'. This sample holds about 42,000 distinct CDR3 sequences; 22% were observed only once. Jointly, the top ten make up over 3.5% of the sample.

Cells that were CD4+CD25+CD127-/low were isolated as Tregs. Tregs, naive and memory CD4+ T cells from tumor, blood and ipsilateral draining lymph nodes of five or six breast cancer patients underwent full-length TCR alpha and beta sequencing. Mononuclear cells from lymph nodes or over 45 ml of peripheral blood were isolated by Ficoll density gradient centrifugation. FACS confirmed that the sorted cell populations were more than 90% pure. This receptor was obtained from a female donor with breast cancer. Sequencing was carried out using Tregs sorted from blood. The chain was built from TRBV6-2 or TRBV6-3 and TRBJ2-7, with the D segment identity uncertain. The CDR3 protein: CASRETTSYEQYF. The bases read TGTGCCAGCAGGGAGACAACCTCCTACGAGCAGTACTTC.